The clone carrying this T cell receptor beta chain was observed many times. TCRdb fed the multiplex PCR reads into MiXCR, producing one record per CDR3 protein. Seen here are over 250,000 distinct CDR3 sequences, around 31% observed once, and the top ten hold more than 0.85%. Axillary draining lymph nodes of breast cancer patients supplied the node samples. The data derive from a study of breast tumors, draining lymph nodes, adjacent tissues. There are 15 residues in the CDR3. Trimming left V 3 bases short and J 1 base short, with 9 bases between. The sequence was obtained from a female donor with breast cancer. Some clones in this sample may be carry-over from other donors' samples. Sequencing was done on a sample of axillary lymph node tissue. This chain uses TRBV12-3 or TRBV12-4 with TRBJ2-2; D not certain. The CDR3 DNA reads TGTGCCAGCAGTTTTGGCCAGGAGAACACCGGGGAGCTGTTTTTT. Its translation: CASSFGQENTGELFF.